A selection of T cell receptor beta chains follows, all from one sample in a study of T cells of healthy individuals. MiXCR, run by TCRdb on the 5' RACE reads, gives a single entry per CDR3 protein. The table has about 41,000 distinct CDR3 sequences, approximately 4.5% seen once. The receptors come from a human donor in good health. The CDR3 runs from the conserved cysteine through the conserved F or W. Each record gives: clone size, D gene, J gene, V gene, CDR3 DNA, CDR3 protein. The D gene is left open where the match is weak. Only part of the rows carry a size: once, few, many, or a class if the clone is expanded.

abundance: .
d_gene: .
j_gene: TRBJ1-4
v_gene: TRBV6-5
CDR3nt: TGTGCCAGCAGTCCACGCCACCTTACGGGACGGGTTGAAAAACTGTTTTTT
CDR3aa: CASSPRHLTGRVEKLFF

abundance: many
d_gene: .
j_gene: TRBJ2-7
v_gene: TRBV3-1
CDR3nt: TGTGCCAGCGGTCCCGGGACTGGCACCTACGAGCAGTACTTC
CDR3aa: CASGPGTGTYEQYF

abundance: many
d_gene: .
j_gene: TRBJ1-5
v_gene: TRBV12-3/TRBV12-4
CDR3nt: TGTGCCAGCAGTTTACAGGGTAGGGGAAATCAGCCCCAGCATTTT
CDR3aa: CASSLQGRGNQPQHF

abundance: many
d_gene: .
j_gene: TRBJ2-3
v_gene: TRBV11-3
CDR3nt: TGTGCCAGCAGCTTAGCTCGGGGGATAAGCACAGATACGCAGTATTTT
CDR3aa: CASSLARGISTDTQYF

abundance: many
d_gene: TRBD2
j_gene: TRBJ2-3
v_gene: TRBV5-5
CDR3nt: TGTGCCAGCAGTTCCGGGACTAGCGGGGGAAATACGCAGTATTTT
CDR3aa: CASSSGTSGGNTQYF

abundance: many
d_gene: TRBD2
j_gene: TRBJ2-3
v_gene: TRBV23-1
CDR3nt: TGCGCCAGCAGCCGATCCGGGACTAGCTCCTGCACAGATACGCAGTATTTT
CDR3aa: CASSRSGTSSCTDTQYF

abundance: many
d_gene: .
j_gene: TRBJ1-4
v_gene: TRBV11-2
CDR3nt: TGTGCCAGCAAAACCCTGCCGGGTGGAAAACTGTTTTTT
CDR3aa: CASKTLPGGKLFF

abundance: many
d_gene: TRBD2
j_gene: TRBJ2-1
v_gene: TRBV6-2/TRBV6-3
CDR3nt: TGTGCCAGCAGCCGATCCCTAGCGGGAATCGACAATGAGCAGTTCTTC
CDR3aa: CASSRSLAGIDNEQFF

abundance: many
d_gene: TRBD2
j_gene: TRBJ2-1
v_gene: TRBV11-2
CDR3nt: TGTGCCAGCAGCACCCTAGCGGGGGCCACCCCTGAGCAGTTCTTC
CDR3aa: CASSTLAGATPEQFF

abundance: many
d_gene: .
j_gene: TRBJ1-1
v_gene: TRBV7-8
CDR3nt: TGTGCCAGCAGCCTAGAGGCCAGGGGATTTTCCACTGAAGCTTTCTTT
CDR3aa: CASSLEARGFSTEAFF

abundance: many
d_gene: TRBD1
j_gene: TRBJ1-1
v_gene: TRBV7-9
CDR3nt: TGTGCCAGCAGCTTACCAGAGGGACAGGGGGTTGGTGAAGCTTTCTTT
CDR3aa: CASSLPEGQGVGEAFF

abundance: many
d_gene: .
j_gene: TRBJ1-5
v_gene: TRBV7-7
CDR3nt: TGTGCTAGCAGCTTAGCGTTGGGACAGCCCCAGCATTTT
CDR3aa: CASSLALGQPQHF

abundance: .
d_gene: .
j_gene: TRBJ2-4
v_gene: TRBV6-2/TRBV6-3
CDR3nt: TGTGCCAGCAGTGGGATAGGGATAGCCAAAAACATTCAGTACTTC
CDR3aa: CASSGIGIAKNIQYF

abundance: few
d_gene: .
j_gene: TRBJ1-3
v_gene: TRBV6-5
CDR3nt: TGTGCCAGCAGACGGGGGCCTGGAAACACCATATATTTT
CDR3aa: CASRRGPGNTIYF

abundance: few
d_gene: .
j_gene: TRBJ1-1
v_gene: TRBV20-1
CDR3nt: TGCAGTGCTAGCTTTGAGGGCGGGACTGAAGCTTTCTTT
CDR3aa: CSASFEGGTEAFF

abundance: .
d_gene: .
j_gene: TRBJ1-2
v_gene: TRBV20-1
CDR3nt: TGCAGTGCTAGAGGACAGGCGAAAGCTAACTATGGCTACACCTTC
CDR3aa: CSARGQAKANYGYTF

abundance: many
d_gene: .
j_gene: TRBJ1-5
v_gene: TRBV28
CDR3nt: TGTGCCACCGGGCCCGTTAGCAATCAGCCCCAGCATTTT
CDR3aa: CATGPVSNQPQHF

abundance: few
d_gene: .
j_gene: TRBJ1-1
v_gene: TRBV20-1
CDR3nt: TGCAGTGCTCTCCAACACAGGGTGAACACTGAAGCTTTCTTT
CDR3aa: CSALQHRVNTEAFF

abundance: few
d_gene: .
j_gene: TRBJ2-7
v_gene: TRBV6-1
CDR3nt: TGTGCCAGCAGTCCCCGCAGGGGCCAGACCTACGAGCAGTACTTC
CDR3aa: CASSPRRGQTYEQYF

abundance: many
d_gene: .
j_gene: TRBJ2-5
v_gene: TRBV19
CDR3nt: TGTGCCAGTAGTGGGGAGACCCAGTACTTC
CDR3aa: CASSGETQYF

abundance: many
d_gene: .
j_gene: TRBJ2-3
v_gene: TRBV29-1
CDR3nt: TGCAGCGTTGAAGAAGGAGGGGGAAGTTCGCAGTATTTT
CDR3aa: CSVEEGGGSSQYF

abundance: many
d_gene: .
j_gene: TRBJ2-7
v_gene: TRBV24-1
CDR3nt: TGTGCCACCAGTGATTCTTGGTCGAGCAGTTCCTACGAGCAGTACTTC
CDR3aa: CATSDSWSSSSYEQYF

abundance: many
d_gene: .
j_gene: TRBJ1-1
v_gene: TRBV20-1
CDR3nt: TGCAGTGCTCAAGGGCCCGCTGAAGCTTTCTTT
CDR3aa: CSAQGPAEAFF

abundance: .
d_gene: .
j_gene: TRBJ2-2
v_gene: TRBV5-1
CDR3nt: TGCGCCAGCAGCTTGTCGACAGGTTCTACCGGGGAGCTGTTTTTT
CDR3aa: CASSLSTGSTGELFF

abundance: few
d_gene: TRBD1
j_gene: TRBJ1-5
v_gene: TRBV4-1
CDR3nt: TGCGCCAGCAGCCGTTCTCCGGGACAGGGGTTAAGTCAGCCCCAGCATTTT
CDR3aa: CASSRSPGQGLSQPQHF

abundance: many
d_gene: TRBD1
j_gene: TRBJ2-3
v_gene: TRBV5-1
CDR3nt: TGCGCCAGCAGCTTGGATGGGACAGGCACAGATACGCAGTATTTT
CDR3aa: CASSLDGTGTDTQYF

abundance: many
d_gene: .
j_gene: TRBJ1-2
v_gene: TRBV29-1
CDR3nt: TGCAGCGTTTTGGAGGGAGGTGGCTACACCTTC
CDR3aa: CSVLEGGGYTF

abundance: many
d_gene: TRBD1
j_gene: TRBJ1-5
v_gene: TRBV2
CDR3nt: TGTGCCAGCAGTGCGACAGGGGATCAGCCCCAGCATTTT
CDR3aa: CASSATGDQPQHF

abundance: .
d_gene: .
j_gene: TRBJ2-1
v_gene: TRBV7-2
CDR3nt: TGTGTCAGCAGGCCCTCCGGGACGGCCTACAATGAGCAGTTCTTC
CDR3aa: CVSRPSGTAYNEQFF

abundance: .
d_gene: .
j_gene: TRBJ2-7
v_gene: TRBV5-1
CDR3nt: TGCGCCAGCAGCTTGGTCGAGGGCGGGACCTACGAGCAGTACTTC
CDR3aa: CASSLVEGGTYEQYF

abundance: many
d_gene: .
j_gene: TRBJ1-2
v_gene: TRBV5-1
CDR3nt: TGCGCCAGCAGTTCGGACAGCTCGTATGGCTACACCTTC
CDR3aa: CASSSDSSYGYTF

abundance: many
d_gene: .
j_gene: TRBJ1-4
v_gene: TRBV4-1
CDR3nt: TGCGCCAGCAGCCAAGTGGCGGGGGGTGAGGGTGAAAAACTGTTTTTT
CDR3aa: CASSQVAGGEGEKLFF

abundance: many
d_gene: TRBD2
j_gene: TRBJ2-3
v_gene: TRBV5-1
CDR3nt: TGCGCCAGCAGCTTGATAGCGGGGGGCACAGATACGCAGTATTTT
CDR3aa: CASSLIAGGTDTQYF

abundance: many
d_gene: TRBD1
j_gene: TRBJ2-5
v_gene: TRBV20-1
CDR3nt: TGCAGTGCCGCACAGGGGGCGGGGGAGACCCAGTACTTC
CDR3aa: CSAAQGAGETQYF

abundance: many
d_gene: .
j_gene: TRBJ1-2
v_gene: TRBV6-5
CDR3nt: TGTGCCAGCAGTCTCGCGGCTGGGTCGACCAATGGCTACACCTTC
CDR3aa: CASSLAAGSTNGYTF

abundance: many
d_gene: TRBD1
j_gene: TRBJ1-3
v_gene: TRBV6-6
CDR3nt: TGTGCCAGCAGTCTCCGAACAGGGGGAGGAGGAAACACCATATATTTT
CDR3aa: CASSLRTGGGGNTIYF

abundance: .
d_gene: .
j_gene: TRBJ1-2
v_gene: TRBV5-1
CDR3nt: TGCGCCAGCAGCTTGGTTGTCGACTATGGCTACACCTTC
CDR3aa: CASSLVVDYGYTF

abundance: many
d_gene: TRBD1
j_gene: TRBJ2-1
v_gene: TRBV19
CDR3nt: TGTGCCAGTAGTCCCCCGGGACAGGGATTAGGTAATGAGCAGTTCTTC
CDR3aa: CASSPPGQGLGNEQFF

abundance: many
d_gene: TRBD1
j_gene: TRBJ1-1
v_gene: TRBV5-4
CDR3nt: TGTGCCAGCAGCACAGGGGTTCGGGCTTTCTTT
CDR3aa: CASSTGVRAFF

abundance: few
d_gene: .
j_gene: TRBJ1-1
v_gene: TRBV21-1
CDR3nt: TGTGCCAGCAGCAAAGGCCCCCGGACAGAGGAGGAGGGCACTGAAGCTTTCTTT
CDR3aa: CASSKGPRTEEEGTEAFF

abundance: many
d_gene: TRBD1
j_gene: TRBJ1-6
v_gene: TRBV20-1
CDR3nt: TGCAGTGCTAGACTTGGGACAGGGGTTTCACCCCTCCACTTT
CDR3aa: CSARLGTGVSPLHF

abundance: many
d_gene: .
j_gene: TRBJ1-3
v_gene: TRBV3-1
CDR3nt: TGTGCCAGCAGCCAAGATTTGAGCTCTGGAAACACCATATATTTT
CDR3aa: CASSQDLSSGNTIYF

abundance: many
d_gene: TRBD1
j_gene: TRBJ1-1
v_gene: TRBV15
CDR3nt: TGTGCCACCAAGACAGGGGCCTCGAAAATTAACACTGAAGCTTTCTTT
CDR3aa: CATKTGASKINTEAFF

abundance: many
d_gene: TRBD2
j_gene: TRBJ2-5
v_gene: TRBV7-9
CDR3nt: TGTGCCAGCAGCCGACTAGCGGGGGCCATCCAAGAGACCCAGTACTTC
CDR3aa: CASSRLAGAIQETQYF

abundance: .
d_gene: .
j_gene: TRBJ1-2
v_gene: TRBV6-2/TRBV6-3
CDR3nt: TGTGCCAGCAGTTACGGGGGATCTAACTATGGCTACACCTTC
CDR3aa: CASSYGGSNYGYTF

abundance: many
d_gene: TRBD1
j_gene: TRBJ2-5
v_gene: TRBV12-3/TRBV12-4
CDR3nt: TGTGCCAGCACCGAAGGCGGGACAGGGGGCAGGGAGACCCAGTACTTC
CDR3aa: CASTEGGTGGRETQYF

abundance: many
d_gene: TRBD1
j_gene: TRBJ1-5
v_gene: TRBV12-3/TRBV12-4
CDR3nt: TGTGCCAGCAGTTATGACAGGGGGAAACAGCCCCAGCATTTT
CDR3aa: CASSYDRGKQPQHF

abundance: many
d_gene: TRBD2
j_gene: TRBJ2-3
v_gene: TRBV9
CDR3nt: TGTGCCAGCAGCGTAGAGACGGGGTGTCTAGCGGGGCCTCGGAGCACAGATACGCAGTATTTT
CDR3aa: CASSVETGCLAGPRSTDTQYF